The clone carrying this TCR beta chain has a single count. Its target is not known. Profiling relied on immunoSEQ multiplex PCR, and the TCRdb table lists in-frame clones only, not all of them. The repertoire holds roughly 8,400 clones, with roughly 94% as singletons. Germline CDR1 and CDR2: MRHNA and SNTAGT. The V end was cut by 5 bases, the J end by 1 base, with 6 bases between. The CDR3 is 13 residues long. This specimen belongs to a study of T cells in localized non-small cell lung cancer. General study findings and limits: Blood T cell density predicted longer survival; adjacent-lung clonality, shorter. Heterogeneity within the tumor remains possible, as just one region underwent sequencing.

The receptor's source is a male donor older than 55 with stage II lung adenocarcinoma. The sequences come from peripheral blood mononuclear cells, collected before any cancer treatment. The chain links TRBV6-4 to TRBJ1-5, with D maybe TRBD1 (5 bases). CDR3 sequence reads: CASSWGSNQPQHF. In DNA form, the CDR3 reads TGTGCCAGCAGTTGGGGCAGCAATCAGCCCCAGCATTTT.